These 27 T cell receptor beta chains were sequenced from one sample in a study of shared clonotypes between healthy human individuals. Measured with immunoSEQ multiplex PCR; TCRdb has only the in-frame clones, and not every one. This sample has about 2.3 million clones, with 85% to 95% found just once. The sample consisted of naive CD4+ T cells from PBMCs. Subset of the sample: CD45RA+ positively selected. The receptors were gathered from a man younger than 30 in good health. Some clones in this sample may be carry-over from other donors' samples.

CDR3 residues: CASRQRGGPGNYGYTF. In DNA form, the CDR3 reads TGTGCCAGCAGGCAACGGGGGGGGCCCGGGAACTATGGCTACACCTTC. J is TRBJ1-2 and V is TRBV27; perhaps TRBD1 as D (6 bases). V was cut by 6 bases and J by 2 bases, with 19 bases left in between. There are 16 residues in the CDR3. The germline CDR1 and CDR2 sequences are MNHEY and SMNVEV (reference sequence).

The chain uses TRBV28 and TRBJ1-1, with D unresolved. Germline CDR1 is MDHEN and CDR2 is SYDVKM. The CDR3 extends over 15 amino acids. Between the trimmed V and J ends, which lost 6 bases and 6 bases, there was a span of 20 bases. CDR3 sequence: CASSPKVGWGAEAFF. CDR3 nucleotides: TGTGCCAGCAGCCCCAAGGTCGGTTGGGGAGCTGAAGCTTTCTTT.

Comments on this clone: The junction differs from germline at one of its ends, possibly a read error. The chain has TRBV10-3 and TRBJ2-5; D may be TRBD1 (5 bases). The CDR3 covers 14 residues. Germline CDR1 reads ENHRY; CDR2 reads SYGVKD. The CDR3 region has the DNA TGTGCCAGCAGTTACTCGTACAGGCAAGAGACCCAGTACTTC. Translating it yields CASSYSYRQETQYF.

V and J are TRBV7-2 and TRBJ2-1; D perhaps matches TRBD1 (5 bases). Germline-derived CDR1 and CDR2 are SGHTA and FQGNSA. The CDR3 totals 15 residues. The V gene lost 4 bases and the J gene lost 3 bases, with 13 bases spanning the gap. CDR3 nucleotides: TGTGCCAGCAGCTCGCGACAGAGCTACTACAATGAGCAGTTCTTC. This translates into CASSSRQSYYNEQFF.

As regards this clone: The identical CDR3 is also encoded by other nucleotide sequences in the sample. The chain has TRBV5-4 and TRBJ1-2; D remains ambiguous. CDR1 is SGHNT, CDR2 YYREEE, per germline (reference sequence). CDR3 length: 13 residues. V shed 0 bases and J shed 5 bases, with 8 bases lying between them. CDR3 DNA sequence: TGTGCCAGCAGCTTGGGTCAGGTGTATGGCTACACCTTC. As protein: CASSLGQVYGYTF.

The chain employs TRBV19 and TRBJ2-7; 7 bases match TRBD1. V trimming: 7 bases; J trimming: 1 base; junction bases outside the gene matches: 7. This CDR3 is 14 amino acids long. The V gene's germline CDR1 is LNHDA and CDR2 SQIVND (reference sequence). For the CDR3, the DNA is TGTGCCAGTACCCTGACAGGGCGATCCTACGAGCAGTACTTC. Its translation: CASTLTGRSYEQYF.

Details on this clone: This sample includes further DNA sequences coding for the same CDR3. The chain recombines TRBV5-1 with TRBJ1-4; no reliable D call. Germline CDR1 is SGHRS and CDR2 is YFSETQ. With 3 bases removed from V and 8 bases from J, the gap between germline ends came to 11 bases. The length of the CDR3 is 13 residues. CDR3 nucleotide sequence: TGCGCCAGCAGCTCGGGGTCGGGGGAAAAACTGTTTTTT. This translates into CASSSGSGEKLFF.

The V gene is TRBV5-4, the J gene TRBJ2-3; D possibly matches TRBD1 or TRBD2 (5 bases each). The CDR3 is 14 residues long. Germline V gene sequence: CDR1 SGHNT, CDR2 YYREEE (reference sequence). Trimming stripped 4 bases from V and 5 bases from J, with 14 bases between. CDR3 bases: TGTGCCAGCAGCGGGGCGGGCCAGGGAGATACGCAGTATTTT. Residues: CASSGAGQGDTQYF.

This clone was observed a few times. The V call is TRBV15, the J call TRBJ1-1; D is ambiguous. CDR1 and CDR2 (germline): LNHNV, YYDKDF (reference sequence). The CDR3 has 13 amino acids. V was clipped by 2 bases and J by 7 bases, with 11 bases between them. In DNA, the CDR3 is TGTGCCACCAGCAGACTCGGGGAGAATGAAGCTTTCTTT. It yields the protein CATSRLGENEAFF.

DNA of the CDR3: TGCGCCAGCAGCGCTGGACTAGCGGGACATAGCACAGATACGCAGTATTTT. Protein product: CASSAGLAGHSTDTQYF. The chain combines TRBV5-1 with TRBJ2-3; 12 bases line up with TRBD2. V was clipped by 4 bases and J by 0 bases; unmatched bases: 6. Germline V lookup: CDR1 SGHRS, CDR2 YFSETQ. The CDR3 is 17 amino acids.

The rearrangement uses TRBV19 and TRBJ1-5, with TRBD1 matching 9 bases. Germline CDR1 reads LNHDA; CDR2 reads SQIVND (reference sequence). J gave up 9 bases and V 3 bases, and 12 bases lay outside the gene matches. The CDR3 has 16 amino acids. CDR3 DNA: TGTGCCAGTAGTATGGGTTGGGGGACAGGGCGTCCGCCCCAGCATTTT. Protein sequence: CASSMGWGTGRPPQHF. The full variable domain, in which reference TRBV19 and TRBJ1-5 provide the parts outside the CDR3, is DGGITQSPKYLFRKEGQNVTLSCEQNLNHDAMYWYRQDPGQGLRLIYYSQIVNDFQKGDIAEGYSVSREKKESFPLTVTSAQKNPTAFYLCASSMGWGTGRPPQHFGDGTRLSIL.

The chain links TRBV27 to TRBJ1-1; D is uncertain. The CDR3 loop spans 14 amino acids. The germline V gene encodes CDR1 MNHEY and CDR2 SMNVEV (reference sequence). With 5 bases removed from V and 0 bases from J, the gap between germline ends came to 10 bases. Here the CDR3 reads CASSSRVMNTEAFF. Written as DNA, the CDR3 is TGTGCCAGCAGTAGCAGAGTTATGAACACTGAAGCTTTCTTT.

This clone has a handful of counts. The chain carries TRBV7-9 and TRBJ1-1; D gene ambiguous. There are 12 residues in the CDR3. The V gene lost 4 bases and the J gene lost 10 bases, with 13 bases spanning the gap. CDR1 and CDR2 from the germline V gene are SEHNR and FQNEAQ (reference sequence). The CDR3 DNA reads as TGTGCCAGCAGCTCCTACAAAGACGGAGCTTTCTTT. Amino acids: CASSSYKDGAFF.

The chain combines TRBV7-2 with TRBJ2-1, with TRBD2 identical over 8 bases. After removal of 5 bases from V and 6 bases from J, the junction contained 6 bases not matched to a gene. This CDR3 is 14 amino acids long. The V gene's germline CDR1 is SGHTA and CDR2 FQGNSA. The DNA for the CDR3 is TGTGCCAGCAGCATTGGACTAGCCCCCAATGAGCAGTTCTTC. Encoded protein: CASSIGLAPNEQFF.

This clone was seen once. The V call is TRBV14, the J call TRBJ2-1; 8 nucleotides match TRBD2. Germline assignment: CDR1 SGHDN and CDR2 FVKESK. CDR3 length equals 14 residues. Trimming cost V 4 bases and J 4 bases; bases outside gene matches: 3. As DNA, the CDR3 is TGTGCCAGCAGCCGAGCGGGAGCTTACAATGAGCAGTTCTTC. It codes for CASSRAGAYNEQFF.

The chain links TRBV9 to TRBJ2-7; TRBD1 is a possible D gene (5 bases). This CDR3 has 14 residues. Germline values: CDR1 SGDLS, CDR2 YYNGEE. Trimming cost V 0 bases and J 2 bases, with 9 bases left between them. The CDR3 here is CASSVGGYPYEQYF. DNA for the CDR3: TGTGCCAGCAGCGTAGGGGGCTACCCCTACGAGCAGTACTTC.

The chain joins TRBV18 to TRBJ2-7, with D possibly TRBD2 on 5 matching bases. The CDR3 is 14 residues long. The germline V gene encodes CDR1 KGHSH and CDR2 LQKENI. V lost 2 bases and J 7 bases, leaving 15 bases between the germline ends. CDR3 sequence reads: CASSPMVRDREQYF. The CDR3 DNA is TGTGCCAGCTCACCAATGGTACGGGATCGGGAGCAGTACTTC.

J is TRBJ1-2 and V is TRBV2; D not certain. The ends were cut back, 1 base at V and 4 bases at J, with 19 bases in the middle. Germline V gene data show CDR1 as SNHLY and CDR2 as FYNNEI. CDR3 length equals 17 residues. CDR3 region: CASSEGGSSPGIYGYTF. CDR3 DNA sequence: TGTGCCAGCAGTGAAGGAGGCAGTAGCCCGGGGATCTATGGCTACACCTTC.

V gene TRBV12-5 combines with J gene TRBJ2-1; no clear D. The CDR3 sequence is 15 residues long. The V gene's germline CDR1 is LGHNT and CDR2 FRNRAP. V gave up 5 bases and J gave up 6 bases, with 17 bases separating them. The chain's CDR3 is CASGKLGQSINEQFF. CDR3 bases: TGTGCTAGTGGTAAATTGGGTCAATCAATCAATGAGCAGTTCTTC.

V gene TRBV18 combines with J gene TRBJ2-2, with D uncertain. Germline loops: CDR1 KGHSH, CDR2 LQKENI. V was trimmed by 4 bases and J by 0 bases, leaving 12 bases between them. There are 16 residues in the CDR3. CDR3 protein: CASSQSSHTNTGELFF. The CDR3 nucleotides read TGTGCCAGCTCACAGTCCAGCCACACGAACACCGGGGAGCTGTTTTTT. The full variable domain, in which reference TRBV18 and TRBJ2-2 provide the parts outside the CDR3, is NAGVMQNPRHLVRRRGQEARLRCSPMKGHSHVYWYRQLPEEGLKFMVYLQKENIIDESGMPKERFSAEFPKEGPSILRIQQVVRGDSAAYFCASSQSSHTNTGELFFGEGSRLTVL.

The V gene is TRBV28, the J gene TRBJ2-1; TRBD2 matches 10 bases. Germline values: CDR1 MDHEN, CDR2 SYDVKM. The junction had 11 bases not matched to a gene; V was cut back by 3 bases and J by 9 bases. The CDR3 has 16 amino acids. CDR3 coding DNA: TGTGCCAGCAGTTTTGGAATAGCGGGAGGCAGGGGTGAGCAGTTCTTC. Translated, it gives CASSFGIAGGRGEQFF. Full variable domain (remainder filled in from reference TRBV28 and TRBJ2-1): DVKVTQSSRYLVKRTGEKVFLECVQDMDHENMFWYRQDPGLGLRLIYFSYDVKMKEKGDIPEGYSVSREKKERFSLILESASTNQTSMYLCASSFGIAGGRGEQFFGPGTRLTVL.

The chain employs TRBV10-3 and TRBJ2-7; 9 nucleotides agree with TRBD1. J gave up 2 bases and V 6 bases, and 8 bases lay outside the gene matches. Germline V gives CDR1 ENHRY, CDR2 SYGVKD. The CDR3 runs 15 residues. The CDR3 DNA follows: TGTGCCATCAGAAAGGGGGGACAGGGTCCCTACGAGCAGTACTTC. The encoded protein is CAIRKGGQGPYEQYF.

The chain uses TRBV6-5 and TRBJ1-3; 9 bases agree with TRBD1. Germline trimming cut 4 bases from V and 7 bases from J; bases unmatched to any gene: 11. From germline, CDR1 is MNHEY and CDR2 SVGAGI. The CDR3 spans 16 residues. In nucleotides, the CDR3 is TGTGCCAGCAGTTCGCCATCATACAGGGGGCCGAACACCATATATTTT. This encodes CASSSPSYRGPNTIYF.

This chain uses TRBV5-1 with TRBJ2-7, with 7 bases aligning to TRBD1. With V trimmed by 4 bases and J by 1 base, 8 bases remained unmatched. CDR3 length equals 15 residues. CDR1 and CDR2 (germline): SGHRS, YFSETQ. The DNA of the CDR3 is TGCGCCAGCAGCCCGAACCGACAGGGTTCCTACGAGCAGTACTTC. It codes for CASSPNRQGSYEQYF.

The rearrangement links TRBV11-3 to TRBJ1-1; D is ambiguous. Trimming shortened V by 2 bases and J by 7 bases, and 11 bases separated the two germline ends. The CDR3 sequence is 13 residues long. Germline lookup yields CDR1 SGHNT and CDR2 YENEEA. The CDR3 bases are TGTGCCAGCAGCTTATCTCCAGGCGTTGAAGCTTTCTTT. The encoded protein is CASSLSPGVEAFF.

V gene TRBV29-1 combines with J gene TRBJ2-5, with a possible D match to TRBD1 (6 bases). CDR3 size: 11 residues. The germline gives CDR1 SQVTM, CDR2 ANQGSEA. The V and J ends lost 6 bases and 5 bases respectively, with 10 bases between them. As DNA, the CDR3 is TGCAGCGTGAGGGGGTTGGAGACCCAGTACTTC. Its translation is CSVRGLETQYF.

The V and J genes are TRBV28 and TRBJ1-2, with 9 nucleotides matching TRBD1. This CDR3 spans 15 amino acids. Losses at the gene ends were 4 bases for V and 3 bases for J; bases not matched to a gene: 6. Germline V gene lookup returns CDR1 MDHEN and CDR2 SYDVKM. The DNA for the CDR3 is TGTGCCAGCAGTTCTCCGACAGGGGGTGACTATGGCTACACCTTC. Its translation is CASSSPTGGDYGYTF.